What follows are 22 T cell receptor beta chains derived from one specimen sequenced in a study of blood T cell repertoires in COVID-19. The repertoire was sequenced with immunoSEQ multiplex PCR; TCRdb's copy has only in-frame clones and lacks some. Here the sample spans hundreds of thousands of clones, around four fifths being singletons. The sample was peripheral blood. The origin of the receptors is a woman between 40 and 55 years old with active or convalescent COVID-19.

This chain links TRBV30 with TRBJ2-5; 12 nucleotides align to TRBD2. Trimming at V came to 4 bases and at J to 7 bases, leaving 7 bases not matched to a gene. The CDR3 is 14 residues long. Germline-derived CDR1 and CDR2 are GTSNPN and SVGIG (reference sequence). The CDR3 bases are TGTGCCTGGACTAGCGGGAGGGCCTGGGGGACCCAGTACTTC. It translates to CAWTSGRAWGTQYF.

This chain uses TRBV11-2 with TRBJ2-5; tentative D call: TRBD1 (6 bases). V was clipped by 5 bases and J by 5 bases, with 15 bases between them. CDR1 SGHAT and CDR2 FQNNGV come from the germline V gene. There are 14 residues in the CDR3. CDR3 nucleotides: TGTGCCAGCAGCCAATCCCCAGGGGCGGAGACCCAGTACTTC. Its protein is CASSQSPGAETQYF.

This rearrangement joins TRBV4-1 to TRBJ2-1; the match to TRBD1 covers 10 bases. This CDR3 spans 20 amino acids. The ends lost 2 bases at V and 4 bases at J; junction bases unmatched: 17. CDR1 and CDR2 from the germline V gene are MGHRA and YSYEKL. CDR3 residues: CASSQSWSGTGDESYNEQFF. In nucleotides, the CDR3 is TGCGCCAGCAGCCAATCCTGGTCCGGGACAGGGGATGAGTCGTACAATGAGCAGTTCTTC.

CDR3 coding DNA: TGTGCCAGCACCAGGACAGGGGACACTGAAGCTTTCTTT. Its translation: CASTRTGDTEAFF. The chain uses TRBV6-5 and TRBJ1-1; the match to TRBD1 covers 9 bases. J lost 3 bases, V lost 7 bases, and 3 bases had no gene match. Per germline, CDR1 MNHEY and CDR2 SVGAGI. The CDR3 runs to 13 residues.

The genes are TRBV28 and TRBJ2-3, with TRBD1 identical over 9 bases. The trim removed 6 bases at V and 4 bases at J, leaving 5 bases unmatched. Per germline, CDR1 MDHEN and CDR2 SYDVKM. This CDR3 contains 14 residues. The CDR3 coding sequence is TGTGCCAGCAGCGAACAGGGGGCGGCAGATACGCAGTATTTT. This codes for CASSEQGAADTQYF.

In DNA, the CDR3 is TGTGCCAGCAGCCCTACCCGGGGGTCTAGCACAGATACGCAGTATTTT. Its protein product is CASSPTRGSSTDTQYF. J is TRBJ2-3 and V is TRBV2; possibly TRBD2 for D (6 bases). CDR1 and CDR2 (germline): SNHLY, FYNNEI. The CDR3 is 16 residues long. Trimming removed 6 bases at V and 0 bases at J, with 16 bases between.

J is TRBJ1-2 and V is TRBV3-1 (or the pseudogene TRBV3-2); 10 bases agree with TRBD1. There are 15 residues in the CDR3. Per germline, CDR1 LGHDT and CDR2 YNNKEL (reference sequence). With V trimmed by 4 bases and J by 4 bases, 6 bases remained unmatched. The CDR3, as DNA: TGTGCCAGCAGCCCTTACCGGACAGGGGGCTATGGCTACACCTTC. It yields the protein CASSPYRTGGYGYTF.

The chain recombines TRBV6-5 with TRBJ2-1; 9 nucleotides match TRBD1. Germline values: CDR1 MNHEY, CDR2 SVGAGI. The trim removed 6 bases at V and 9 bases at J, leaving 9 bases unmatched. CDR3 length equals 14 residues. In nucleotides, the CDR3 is TGTGCCAGCAGCGCTGGGACAGGGTTTCCTGAGCAGTTCTTC. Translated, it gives CASSAGTGFPEQFF.

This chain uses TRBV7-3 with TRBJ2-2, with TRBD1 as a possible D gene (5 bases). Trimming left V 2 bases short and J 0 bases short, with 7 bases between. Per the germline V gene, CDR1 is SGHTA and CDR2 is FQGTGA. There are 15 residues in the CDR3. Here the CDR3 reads CASSLQGPNTGELFF. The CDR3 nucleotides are TGTGCCAGCAGCTTACAGGGCCCGAACACCGGGGAGCTGTTTTTT.

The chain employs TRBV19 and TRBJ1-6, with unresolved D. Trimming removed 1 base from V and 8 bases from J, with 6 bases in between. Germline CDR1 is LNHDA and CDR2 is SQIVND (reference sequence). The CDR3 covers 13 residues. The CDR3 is CASSIGRDSPLHF. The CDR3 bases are TGTGCCAGTAGTATAGGGCGGGATTCACCCCTCCACTTT.

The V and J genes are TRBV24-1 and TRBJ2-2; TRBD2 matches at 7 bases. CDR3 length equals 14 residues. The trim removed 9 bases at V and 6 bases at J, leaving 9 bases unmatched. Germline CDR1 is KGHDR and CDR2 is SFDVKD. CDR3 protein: CATSAGVSPGELFF. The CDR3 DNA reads TGTGCCACCTCGGCGGGAGTTAGCCCCGGGGAGCTGTTTTTT.

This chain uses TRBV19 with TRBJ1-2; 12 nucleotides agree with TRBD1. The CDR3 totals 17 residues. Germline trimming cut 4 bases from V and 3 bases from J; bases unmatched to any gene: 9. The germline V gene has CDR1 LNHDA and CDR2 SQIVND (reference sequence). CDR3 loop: CASSSPGQGARDYGYTF. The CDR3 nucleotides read TGTGCCAGTAGTAGCCCGGGACAGGGGGCGCGAGACTATGGCTACACCTTC.

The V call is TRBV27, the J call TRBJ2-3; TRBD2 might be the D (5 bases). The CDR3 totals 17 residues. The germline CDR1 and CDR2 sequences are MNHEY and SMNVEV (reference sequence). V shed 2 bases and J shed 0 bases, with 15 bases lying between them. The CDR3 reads CASSLVGIPTSTDTQYF. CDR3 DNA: TGTGCCAGCAGTTTAGTCGGGATTCCGACTAGCACAGATACGCAGTATTTT.

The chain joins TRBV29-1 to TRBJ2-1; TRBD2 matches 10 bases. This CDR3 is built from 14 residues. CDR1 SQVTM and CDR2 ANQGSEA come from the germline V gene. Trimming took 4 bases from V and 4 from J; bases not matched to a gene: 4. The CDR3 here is CSVGEAGGYNEQFF. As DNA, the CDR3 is TGCAGCGTTGGAGAAGCGGGGGGGTACAATGAGCAGTTCTTC.

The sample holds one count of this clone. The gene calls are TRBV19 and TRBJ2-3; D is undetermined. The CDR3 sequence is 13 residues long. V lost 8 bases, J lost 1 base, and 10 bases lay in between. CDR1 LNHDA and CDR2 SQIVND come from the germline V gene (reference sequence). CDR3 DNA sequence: TGTGCCAGTCGGTGGCAGGGCACAGATACGCAGTATTTT. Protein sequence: CASRWQGTDTQYF.

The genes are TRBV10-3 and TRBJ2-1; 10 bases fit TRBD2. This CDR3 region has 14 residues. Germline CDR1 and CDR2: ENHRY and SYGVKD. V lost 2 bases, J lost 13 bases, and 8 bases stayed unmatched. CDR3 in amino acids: CAISELRTSGFQFF. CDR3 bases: TGTGCCATCAGTGAGCTTCGGACTAGCGGCTTTCAGTTCTTC.

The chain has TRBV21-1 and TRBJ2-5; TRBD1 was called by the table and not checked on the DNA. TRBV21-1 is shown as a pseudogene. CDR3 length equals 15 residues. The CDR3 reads CASSKAGQDQETQYF. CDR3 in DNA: TGTGCCAGCAGCAAAGCGGGACAGGATCAAGAGACCCAGTACTTC.

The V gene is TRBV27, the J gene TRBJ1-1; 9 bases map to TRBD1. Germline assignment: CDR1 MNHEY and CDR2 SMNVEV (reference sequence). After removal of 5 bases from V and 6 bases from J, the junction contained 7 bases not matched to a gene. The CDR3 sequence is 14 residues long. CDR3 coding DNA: TGTGCCAGCAGTAGATGGACAGGGGTCCCTGAAGCTTTCTTT. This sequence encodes CASSRWTGVPEAFF.

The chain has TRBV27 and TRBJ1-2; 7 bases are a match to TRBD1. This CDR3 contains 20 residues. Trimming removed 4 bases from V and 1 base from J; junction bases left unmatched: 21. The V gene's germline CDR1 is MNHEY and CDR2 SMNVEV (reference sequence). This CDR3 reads CASSYIIARGSGGYNYGYTF. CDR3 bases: TGTGCCAGCAGTTATATAATAGCCAGGGGGAGCGGGGGATATAACTATGGCTACACCTTC.

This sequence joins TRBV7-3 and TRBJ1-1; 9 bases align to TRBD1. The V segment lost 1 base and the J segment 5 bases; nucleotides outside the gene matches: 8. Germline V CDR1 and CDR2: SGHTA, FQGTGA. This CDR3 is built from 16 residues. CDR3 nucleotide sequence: TGTGCCAGCAGCTTAATGGGGACAGGGAGAGGGACTGAAGCTTTCTTT. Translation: CASSLMGTGRGTEAFF.

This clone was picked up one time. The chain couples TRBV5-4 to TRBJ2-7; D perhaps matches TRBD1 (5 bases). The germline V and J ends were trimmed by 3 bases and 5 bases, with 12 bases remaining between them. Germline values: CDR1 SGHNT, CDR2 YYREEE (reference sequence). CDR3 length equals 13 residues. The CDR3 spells CASSWQGDDEQYF. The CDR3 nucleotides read TGTGCCAGCAGCTGGCAGGGCGACGACGAGCAGTACTTC.

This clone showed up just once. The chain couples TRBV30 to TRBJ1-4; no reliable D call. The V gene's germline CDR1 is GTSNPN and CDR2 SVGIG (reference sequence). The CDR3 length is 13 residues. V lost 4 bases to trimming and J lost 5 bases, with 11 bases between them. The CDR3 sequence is CAWTHGKNEKLFF. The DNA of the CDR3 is TGTGCCTGGACCCACGGGAAAAATGAAAAACTGTTTTTT. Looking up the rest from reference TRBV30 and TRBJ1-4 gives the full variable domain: SQTIHQWPATLVQPVGSPLSLECTVEGTSNPNLYWYRQAAGRGLQLLFYSVGIGQISSEVPQNLSASRPQDRQFILSSKKLLLSDSGFYLCAWTHGKNEKLFFGSGTQLSVL.